The 14 T cell receptor beta chains listed next were all sequenced from one sample in a study of cytomegalovirus exposure and HLA in healthy donors. The PCR had 60 Vbeta and 13 Jbeta primers. TCRdb's table, derived via immunoSEQ multiplex PCR, lists solely in-frame clones and lacks some. The sample lists around 150,000 clones, 79% occurring once. The specimen was PBMCs. These receptors came from a man in his forties in good health and CMV-seropositive.

This clone came up once. This rearrangement joins TRBV27 to TRBJ2-7; possible D gene TRBD2, 5 bases. The CDR3 runs 13 residues. Germline V gene data show CDR1 as MNHEY and CDR2 as SMNVEV (reference sequence). Trimming stripped 3 bases from V and 3 bases from J, with 9 bases between. DNA of the CDR3: TGTGCCAGCAGTTTGCACGGGGTCTACGAGCAGTACTTC. Encoded protein: CASSLHGVYEQYF.

This CDR3 reads CASSLGQGEPYGYTF. CDR3 DNA: TGTGCCAGCAGCTTAGGACAGGGAGAACCCTATGGCTACACCTTC. V usage is TRBV13 and J usage is TRBJ1-2; tentatively, D is TRBD1 (6 bases). Per germline, CDR1 PRHDT and CDR2 FYEKMQ (reference sequence). This CDR3 has 15 residues. The V end was cut by 0 bases, the J end by 4 bases, with 12 bases between.

The chain couples TRBV2 to TRBJ2-3, with 8 bases fitting TRBD1. There are 16 residues in the CDR3. Germline V CDR1 and CDR2: SNHLY, FYNNEI. The junction had 10 bases not matched to a gene; V was cut back by 7 bases and J by 1 base. The chain's CDR3 is CASIPRGQGGTDTQYF. The CDR3, as DNA: TGTGCCAGCATCCCTAGAGGACAGGGCGGCACAGATACGCAGTATTTT.

The chain combines TRBV21-1 with TRBJ1-5. TRBV21-1 is tagged as a pseudogene. The length of the CDR3 is 19 residues. For the CDR3, the DNA is TGTGCCAGCAGCAAAGTACTTAGGAAAGGGGAGGGACTCAATCAGCCCCAGCATTTT. Encoded protein: CASSKVLRKGEGLNQPQHF.

This clone occurred a few times. The chain employs TRBV29-1 and TRBJ1-1; the match to TRBD1 covers 7 bases. Germline CDR1 is SQVTM and CDR2 is ANQGSEA. The CDR3 has 12 amino acids. The V and J ends lost 6 bases and 1 base, in that order; junction bases with no gene match: 2. The CDR3 reads CSVWDRNTEAFF. In DNA, the CDR3 is TGCAGCGTATGGGACAGGAACACTGAAGCTTTCTTT.

This chain links TRBV5-1 with TRBJ2-3; TRBD2 matches at 7 bases. Looked up from germline, CDR1 is SGHRS and CDR2 is YFSETQ. The J segment lost 0 bases and the V segment lost 4 bases, leaving 8 bases of the junction unmatched. This CDR3 comprises 16 residues. Written as DNA, the CDR3 is TGCGCCAGCAGCACTCGACTAGCTGCTAGCACAGATACGCAGTATTTT. Translation: CASSTRLAASTDTQYF.

The chain links TRBV5-4 to TRBJ2-2; perhaps TRBD2 as D (7 bases). The CDR3 covers 15 residues. Germline V CDR1 and CDR2: SGHNT, YYREEE (reference sequence). Trimming cost V 4 bases and J 5 bases, with 15 bases left between them. The CDR3 DNA reads as TGTGCCAGCAGCCTGCGGGGGCCCAATACCGGGGAGCTGTTTTTT. The encoded protein is CASSLRGPNTGELFF.

J is TRBJ1-1 and V is TRBV10-1, with D possibly matching TRBD1 (6 bases). The V gene lost 7 bases and the J gene lost 1 base, with 10 bases spanning the gap. The CDR3 runs to 13 residues. The germline V gene has CDR1 WNHNN and CDR2 SYGVQD (reference sequence). CDR3 loop: CASTRTANTEAFF. DNA of the CDR3: TGCGCCAGCACCAGGACAGCGAACACTGAAGCTTTCTTT.

This chain connects TRBV11-2 to TRBJ2-7; D call uncertain. Germline V CDR1 and CDR2: SGHAT, FQNNGV. This CDR3 has 13 amino acids. Trimming left V 6 bases short and J 5 bases short, with 14 bases between. The CDR3: CASRGRHLHEQYF. CDR3 sequence (DNA): TGTGCCAGCAGGGGCCGCCACTTGCACGAGCAGTACTTC.

This chain joins TRBV25-1 and TRBJ1-6, with 8 nucleotides matching TRBD1. Trimming cost V 6 bases and J 6 bases; bases outside gene matches: 7. The CDR3 covers 15 residues. Germline V gene sequence: CDR1 MGHDK, CDR2 SYGVNS. CDR3 in amino acids: CASRISGQGNSPLHF. The CDR3, as DNA: TGTGCCAGCAGAATCTCAGGACAGGGTAATTCACCCCTCCACTTT.

The chain links TRBV7-9 to TRBJ2-3; D is unclear. CDR3 size: 13 residues. With 3 bases removed from V and 6 bases from J, the gap between germline ends came to 10 bases. Germline V CDR1 and CDR2: SEHNR, FQNEAQ (reference sequence). CDR3 residues: CASSFLLRDTQYF. The CDR3 DNA reads as TGTGCCAGCAGCTTTTTGTTGAGGGATACGCAGTATTTT.

V and J are TRBV9 and TRBJ2-2; TRBD1 is a possible D gene (5 bases). Germline CDR1 and CDR2: SGDLS and YYNGEE. Between the trimmed V and J ends, which lost 4 bases and 1 base, there was a span of 11 bases. This CDR3 region has 15 residues. CDR3 DNA: TGTGCCAGCAGCAAAGGACACCGGAACACCGGGGAGCTGTTTTTT. Amino acid sequence: CASSKGHRNTGELFF.

The chain recombines TRBV5-4 with TRBJ1-1, with 8 bases aligning to TRBD1. Germline CDR1 SGHNT, CDR2 YYREEE (reference sequence). Trimming at V came to 4 bases and at J to 10 bases, leaving 6 bases not matched to a gene. The CDR3 covers 12 residues. The CDR3 DNA follows: TGTGCCAGCAGCCCGGACAGGGTGATAGCTTTCTTT. Protein: CASSPDRVIAFF.

The rearrangement links TRBV6-5 to TRBJ2-7; D is perhaps TRBD1 (6 bases). This CDR3 has 13 residues. V was cut by 8 bases and J by 3 bases, with 14 bases left in between. From germline, CDR1 is MNHEY and CDR2 SVGAGI. DNA of the CDR3: TGTGCCAGCGGCGGCAGGGGATACTACGAGCAGTACTTC. Translating it yields CASGGRGYYEQYF.